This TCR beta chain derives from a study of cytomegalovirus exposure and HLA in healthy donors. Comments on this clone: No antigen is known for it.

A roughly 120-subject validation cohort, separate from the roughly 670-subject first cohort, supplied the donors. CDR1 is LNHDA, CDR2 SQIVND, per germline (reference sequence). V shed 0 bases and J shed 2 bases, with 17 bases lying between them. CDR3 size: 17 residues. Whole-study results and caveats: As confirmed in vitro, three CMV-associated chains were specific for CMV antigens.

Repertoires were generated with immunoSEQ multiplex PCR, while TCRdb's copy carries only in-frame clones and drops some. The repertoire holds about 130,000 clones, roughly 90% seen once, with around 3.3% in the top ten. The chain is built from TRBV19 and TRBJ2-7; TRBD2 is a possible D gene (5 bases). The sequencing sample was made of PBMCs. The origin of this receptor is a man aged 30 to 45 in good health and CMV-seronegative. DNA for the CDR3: TGTGCCAGTAGTATAGATGGAGGCAGGAGTACCCCCTACGAGCAGTACTTC. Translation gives CASSIDGGRSTPYEQYF.